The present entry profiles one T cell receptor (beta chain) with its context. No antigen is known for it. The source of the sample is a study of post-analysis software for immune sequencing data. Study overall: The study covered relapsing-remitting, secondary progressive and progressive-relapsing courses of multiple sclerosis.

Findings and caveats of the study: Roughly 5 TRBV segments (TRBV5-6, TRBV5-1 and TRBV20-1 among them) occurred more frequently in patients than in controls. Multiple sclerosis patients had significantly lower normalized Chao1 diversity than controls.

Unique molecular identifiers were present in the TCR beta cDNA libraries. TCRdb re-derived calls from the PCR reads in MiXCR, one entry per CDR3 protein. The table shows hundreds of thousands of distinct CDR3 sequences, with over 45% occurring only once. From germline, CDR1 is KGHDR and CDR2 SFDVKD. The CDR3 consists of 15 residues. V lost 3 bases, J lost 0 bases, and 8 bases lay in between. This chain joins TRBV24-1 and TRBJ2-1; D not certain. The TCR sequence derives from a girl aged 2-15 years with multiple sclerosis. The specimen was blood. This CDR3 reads CATSDAASSYNEQFF. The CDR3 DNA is TGTGCCACCAGTGATGCGGCCAGCTCCTACAATGAGCAGTTCTTC.